One and the same sample provided the 29 T cell receptor beta chains below, sequenced in a study of T cell repertoires in cytomegalovirus infection. TCRdb reprocessed the reads with MiXCR, giving one entry per CDR3 protein. The sample includes about 740,000 distinct CDR3 sequences, less than 40% of them seen just once. The sequenced material came from PBMCs. The receptors derive from a human donor in good health (CMV status not recorded). Some clones in this sample may be carry-over from other donors' samples.

In its sample, this clonotype was seen a few times. This chain joins TRBV19 and TRBJ1-2; D perhaps matches TRBD1 (6 bases). The CDR3 contains 15 residues. V dropped 4 bases and J dropped 6 bases, with 18 bases sitting between them. The germline CDR1 and CDR2 sequences are LNHDA and SQIVND (reference sequence). In DNA form, the CDR3 reads TGTGCCAGTAGTACCCGGACAGTTCTTACACATGGCTACACCTTC. Protein sequence: CASSTRTVLTHGYTF.

The chain is built from TRBV11-2 and TRBJ2-7, with D perhaps assigned TRBD1 or TRBD2 (5 bases each). This CDR3 contains 15 residues. CDR1 and CDR2 (germline): SGHAT, FQNNGV. V was trimmed by 5 bases and J by 3 bases, leaving 17 bases between them. CDR3 in DNA: TGTGCCAGCAGCCGGGGACGACTCCTTTACTACGAGCAGTACTTC. Encoded protein: CASSRGRLLYYEQYF.

The rearrangement links TRBV20-1 to TRBJ2-4; a possible D gene is TRBD1 (6 bases). CDR3 length: 14 amino acids. V shed 3 bases and J shed 2 bases, with 11 bases lying between them. Germline-derived CDR1 and CDR2 are DFQATT and SNEGSKA (reference sequence). The CDR3 loop reads CSASRQDSKNIQYF. CDR3 bases: TGCAGTGCTAGCAGACAGGACTCCAAAAACATTCAGTACTTC.

This sequence joins TRBV4-2 and TRBJ2-2; possibly TRBD2 for D (7 bases). V was trimmed by 1 base and J by 0 bases, leaving 21 bases between them. Germline V gene sequence: CDR1 LGHNA, CDR2 YNFKEQ. The CDR3 spans 20 residues. The CDR3 region is CASSQAHRGGGVANTGELFF. CDR3 in DNA: TGTGCCAGCAGCCAAGCTCATAGGGGAGGGGGGGTCGCGAACACCGGGGAGCTGTTTTTT.

Comment on this clonotype: Compared with germline, one end of the junction differs, possibly owing to a read error. The chain combines TRBV7-2 with TRBJ2-1; 7 bases fit TRBD2. The CDR3 runs to 19 residues. CDR1 SGHTA and CDR2 FQGNSA come from the germline V gene. DNA for the CDR3: TGTGCCAGGAGCTCATTTCCCCGAGGGGCTAGCGGTAGTGGGCATGAGCAGTTCTTC. This gives the protein CARSSFPRGASGSGHEQFF. Supplemented by reference TRBV7-2 and TRBJ2-1, the full variable domain reads GAGVSQSPSNKVTEKGKDVELRCDPISGHTALYWYRQSLGQGLEFLIYFQGNSAPDKSGLPSDRFSAERTGGSVSTLTIQRTQQEDSAVYLCARSSFPRGASGSGHEQFFGPGTRLTVL.

The CDR3 region has the DNA TGTGCCAGCAGCAACGAAATACAGGGAGACATGAACACTGAAGCTTTCTTT. Translation: CASSNEIQGDMNTEAFF. This chain connects TRBV5-6 to TRBJ1-1, with a possible D match to TRBD1 (6 bases). V lost 4 bases and J 0 bases, leaving 19 bases between the germline ends. The length of the CDR3 is 17 residues. The germline V gene encodes CDR1 SGHDT and CDR2 YYEEEE.

This clonotype was seen many times. This chain joins TRBV7-2 and TRBJ2-1; D not resolved. Trimming shortened V by 5 bases and J by 8 bases, and 10 bases separated the two germline ends. Per the germline V gene, CDR1 is SGHTA and CDR2 is FQGNSA. This CDR3 region has 12 residues. The CDR3 is CASSPGLYEQFF. CDR3 nucleotide sequence: TGTGCCAGCAGCCCAGGTCTCTATGAGCAGTTCTTC.

To note about this clonotype: A junction end diverges from the germline sequence, so it may reflect a read error. This sequence joins TRBV7-9 and TRBJ1-4, with no clear D. Germline V gene sequence: CDR1 SEHNR, CDR2 FQNEAQ (reference sequence). The CDR3 has 14 amino acids. The CDR3 coding sequence is TGTGCCAGCAGCGTCGTGACCTCTAATGAAAAACTGTTGTTT. Protein: CASSVVTSNEKLLF.

The DNA of the CDR3 is TGTGCCAGCAGTTTTCTAGCGGGGGGCGGGGAGCTGTTTTTT. Translation gives CASSFLAGGGELFF. This chain connects TRBV27 to TRBJ2-2; TRBD2 matches 11 bases. V lost 3 bases, J lost 7 bases, and 1 base stayed unmatched. Germline values: CDR1 MNHEY, CDR2 SMNVEV (reference sequence). There are 14 residues in the CDR3.

This clonotype was counted many times. V is TRBV12-3 or TRBV12-4 and J is TRBJ1-4, with D hard to call. V gave up 4 bases and J gave up 7 bases, with 13 bases separating them. The CDR3 is 14 amino acids. The CDR3 is CASSSRGPVEKLFF. The CDR3 DNA sequence: TGTGCCAGCAGTTCCCGAGGGCCAGTTGAAAAACTGTTTTTT.

The chain combines TRBV29-1 with TRBJ2-1; unclear D gene. Trimming took 6 bases from V and 2 from J, leaving 5 bases between them. The CDR3 is 11 residues long. From germline, CDR1 is SQVTM and CDR2 ANQGSEA. CDR3 protein: CSVLPYNEQFF. The CDR3 coding sequence is TGCAGCGTCCTGCCCTACAATGAGCAGTTCTTC.

V is TRBV19 and J is TRBJ1-6; TRBD1 might be the D (5 bases). Trimming took 11 bases from V and 7 from J, leaving 21 bases between them. The length of the CDR3 is 15 residues. Germline loops: CDR1 LNHDA, CDR2 SQIVND (reference sequence). CDR3 sequence reads: CAAARGRPPNSPLHF. The CDR3 bases are TGTGCCGCTGCCCGGGGCAGGCCACCGAATTCACCCCTCCACTTT.

The chain has TRBV5-1 and TRBJ1-3; D is ambiguous. In germline, CDR1 is SGHRS, CDR2 YFSETQ. V was clipped by 4 bases and J by 2 bases, with 19 bases between them. The CDR3 has 17 amino acids. The CDR3 region is CASSQRASVVTGNTIYF. CDR3 DNA sequence: TGCGCCAGCAGCCAGAGGGCTTCCGTAGTAACTGGAAACACCATATATTTT. Full variable domain (rest looked up from reference TRBV5-1 and TRBJ1-3): KAGVTQTPRYLIKTRGQQVTLSCSPISGHRSVSWYQQTPGQGLQFLFEYFSETQRNKGNFPGRFSGRQFSNSRSEMNVSTLELGDSALYLCASSQRASVVTGNTIYFGEGSWLTVV.

J is TRBJ2-7 and V is TRBV29-1, with D possibly being TRBD1 (6 bases). CDR1 SQVTM and CDR2 ANQGSEA come from the germline V gene. The CDR3 has 15 residues. The V end was cut by 6 bases, the J end by 5 bases, with 23 bases between. In DNA form, the CDR3 reads TGCAGCGTGCCCAGGGGAAGCCTGGCGTCCAACGAGCAGTACTTC. It translates to CSVPRGSLASNEQYF.

This clonotype has ten or more counts. V gene TRBV7-8 combines with J gene TRBJ1-5; TRBD1 matches 7 bases. Trimming took 5 bases from V and 9 from J; bases not matched to a gene: 7. CDR1 is SGHVS, CDR2 FQNEAQ, per germline. The CDR3 totals 13 residues. The CDR3 sequence is CASSLISGGPQHF. The CDR3 nucleotides read TGTGCCAGCAGCCTCATTTCAGGGGGGCCCCAGCATTTT.

Concerning this clonotype itself: This may arise from a read error, as a much more abundant clone is one base away. The V gene is TRBV28, the J gene TRBJ2-4, with D hard to call. The CDR3 covers 15 residues. Trimming took off 6 bases at V and 0 bases at J, with 12 bases between the two ends. In germline, CDR1 is MDHEN, CDR2 SYDVKM. CDR3 in amino acids: CASSVPVLAKNIQYF. CDR3 in DNA: TGTGCCAGCAGCGTACCAGTGTTAGCCAAAAACATTCAGTACTTC.

The CDR3 nucleotides are TGTGCCAGCTCACCACGGACTATGAATTCACCCCTCCACTTT. Translation: CASSPRTMNSPLHF. This chain links TRBV18 with TRBJ1-6; D is ambiguous. The V gene's germline CDR1 is KGHSH and CDR2 LQKENI. The CDR3 length is 14 residues. The ends were cut back, 1 base at V and 7 bases at J, with 8 bases in the middle.

The V and J genes are TRBV9 and TRBJ2-2; D might be TRBD1 (6 bases). The CDR3 loop spans 16 amino acids. The germline gives CDR1 SGDLS, CDR2 YYNGEE. V lost 4 bases and J lost 0, with 13 bases in between. The DNA for the CDR3 is TGTGCCAGCAGCCAGTTTGACAGGCCGAACACCGGGGAGCTGTTTTTT. This codes for CASSQFDRPNTGELFF.

The gene calls are TRBV9 and TRBJ1-6; D uncertain. CDR1 and CDR2 from the germline V gene are SGDLS and YYNGEE. The length of the CDR3 is 14 residues. The V gene lost 3 bases and the J gene lost 7 bases, with 11 bases spanning the gap. The CDR3 coding sequence is TGTGCCAGCAGCGCCGTGGGTATCAATTCACCCCTCCACTTT. Amino acid sequence: CASSAVGINSPLHF.

Note on this clonotype: It may be a read error: a sequence one base away is much more abundant. The V call is TRBV7-2, the J call TRBJ2-5; D may be TRBD1 (5 bases). The germline gives CDR1 SGHTA, CDR2 FQGNSA. The CDR3 loop spans 15 amino acids. The CDR3 nucleotides are TGTTCCAGCAGCACAGGTCATCGGTTACAAGAGACCCAGTACTTC. Translation: CSSSTGHRLQETQYF.

This clonotype was recorded a few times. The V gene is TRBV7-8, the J gene TRBJ1-6; 7 bases match TRBD1. The CDR3 covers 14 residues. In germline, CDR1 is SGHVS, CDR2 FQNEAQ. The ends lost 4 bases at V and 9 bases at J; junction bases unmatched: 6. In DNA, the CDR3 is TGTGCCAGCAGCTCCATACAGGGGTTTTCACCCCTCCACTTT. This translates into CASSSIQGFSPLHF.

This clonotype has a handful of counts. The rearrangement links TRBV5-5 to TRBJ1-1; a possible D gene is TRBD1 (5 bases). Between the trimmed V and J ends, which lost 6 bases and 8 bases, there was a span of 11 bases. The CDR3 is 11 amino acids. Germline CDR1 is SGHKS and CDR2 is YYEKEE (reference sequence). CDR3 nucleotide sequence: TGTGCCAGCACCCTGGGGGGGGAAGCTTTCTTT. Amino acid sequence: CASTLGGEAFF.

J is TRBJ2-1 and V is TRBV20-1, with 8 bases lining up with TRBD2. Germline CDR1 reads DFQATT; CDR2 reads SNEGSKA (reference sequence). The CDR3 is 14 residues long. Trimming cost V 0 bases and J 7 bases; bases outside gene matches: 5. DNA of the CDR3: TGCAGTGCTAGAGATGGGACTAGAGGTAATGAGCAGTTCTTC. Translation: CSARDGTRGNEQFF.

The chain has TRBV19 and TRBJ2-3; no clear D. V was clipped by 1 base and J by 4 bases, with 6 bases between them. Germline values: CDR1 LNHDA, CDR2 SQIVND (reference sequence). CDR3 length: 13 amino acids. CDR3 protein: CASSIVRSDTQYF. CDR3 nucleotides: TGTGCCAGTAGTATAGTTCGTTCAGATACGCAGTATTTT.

The V call is TRBV12-3 or TRBV12-4, the J call TRBJ2-7, with TRBD2 identical over 10 bases. This CDR3 region has 17 residues. V shed 0 bases, J shed 7 bases, and the junction held 12 bases outside the gene matches. The CDR3 spells CASSLAVSSGRLWEQYF. The CDR3 coding sequence is TGTGCCAGCAGTTTAGCGGTGTCTAGCGGGAGATTATGGGAGCAGTACTTC.

This clonotype was seen more than once but under ten times. The V call is TRBV28, the J call TRBJ1-2, with TRBD1 matching over 9 bases. The ends lost 2 bases at V and 4 bases at J; junction bases unmatched: 8. Germline CDR1 reads MDHEN; CDR2 reads SYDVKM. The CDR3 length is 16 residues. CDR3 residues: CASSLDIPGQGYGYTF. CDR3 bases: TGTGCCAGCAGTTTAGACATACCGGGACAGGGCTATGGCTACACCTTC.

CDR3 residues: CASSLTANNRVRMTTEAFF. The CDR3, as DNA: TGTGCCAGCAGCTTAACGGCGAATAACAGGGTTCGGATGACCACTGAAGCTTTCTTT. The gene calls are TRBV7-8 and TRBJ1-1; maybe TRBD1 (6 bases). Trimming removed 2 bases at V and 4 bases at J, with 26 bases between. The CDR3 loop spans 19 amino acids. Germline CDR1 reads SGHVS; CDR2 reads FQNEAQ. Full variable domain (outside the CDR3, taken from reference TRBV7-8 and TRBJ1-1): GAGVSQSPRYKVAKRGQDVALRCDPISGHVSLFWYQQALGQGPEFLTYFQNEAQLDKSGLPSDRFFAERPEGSVSTLKIQRTQQEDSAVYLCASSLTANNRVRMTTEAFFGQGTRLTVV.

In this sample, this clonotype turned up a few times. This chain links TRBV7-6 with TRBJ1-1; the D is unclear. The CDR3 covers 15 residues. The ends were cut back, 5 bases at V and 1 base at J, with 14 bases in the middle. From germline, CDR1 is SGHVS and CDR2 FNYEAQ. CDR3 residues: CASSLTKDGNTEAFF. Here the CDR3 DNA reads TGTGCCAGCAGCCTAACCAAGGACGGGAACACTGAAGCTTTCTTT.

The chain links TRBV7-9 to TRBJ1-2; 8 bases align to TRBD1. After removal of 7 bases from V and 2 bases from J, the junction contained 12 bases not matched to a gene. Germline CDR1 SEHNR, CDR2 FQNEAQ (reference sequence). This CDR3 contains 16 residues. The CDR3 protein is CASTYGTGVKNYGYTF. The CDR3 DNA reads TGTGCCAGCACCTATGGGACAGGCGTAAAGAACTATGGCTACACCTTC.